The text below deals with one TCR beta chain. The data stem from a study of shared T cell receptors in the human thymus. Per germline, CDR1 LNHDA and CDR2 SQIVND (reference sequence). This CDR3 region has 15 residues. Losses at the gene ends were 1 base for V and 7 bases for J; bases not matched to a gene: 2. Assay used: immunoSEQ multiplex PCR; TCRdb lists only in-frame clones, some missing. The sample lists hundreds of thousands of clones; approximately 89% were seen once. The sample was also linked to a second study, of human thymus T cells. From that paper: Apparent bias marked the V and J gene usage of thymic and blood repertoires. Related research described thymic repertoires that were highly overlapping among unrelated individuals.

The rearrangement joins TRBV19 to TRBJ1-6; 9 nucleotides match TRBD1. This clonotype originated in a boy under two years old with a congenital heart defect. The specimen sequenced was thymocytes. The CDR3 loop is CASSIGDRVNSPLHF. The CDR3 nucleotides are TGTGCCAGTAGTATAGGGGACAGGGTCAATTCACCCCTCCACTTT.